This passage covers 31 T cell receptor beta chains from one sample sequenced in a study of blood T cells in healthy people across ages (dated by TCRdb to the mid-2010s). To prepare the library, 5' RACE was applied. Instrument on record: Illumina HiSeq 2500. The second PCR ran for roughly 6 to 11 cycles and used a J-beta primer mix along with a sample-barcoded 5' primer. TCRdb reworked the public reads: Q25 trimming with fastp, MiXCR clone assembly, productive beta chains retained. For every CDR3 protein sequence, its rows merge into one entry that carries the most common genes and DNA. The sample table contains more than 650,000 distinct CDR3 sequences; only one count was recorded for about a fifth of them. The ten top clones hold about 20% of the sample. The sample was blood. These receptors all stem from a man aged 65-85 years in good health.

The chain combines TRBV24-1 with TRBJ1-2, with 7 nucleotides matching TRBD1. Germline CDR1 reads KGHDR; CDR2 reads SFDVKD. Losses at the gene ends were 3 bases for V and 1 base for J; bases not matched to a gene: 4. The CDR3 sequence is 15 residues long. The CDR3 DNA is TGTGCCACCAGTGATGGGACAGCTCTTAACTATGGCTACACCTTC. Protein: CATSDGTALNYGYTF.

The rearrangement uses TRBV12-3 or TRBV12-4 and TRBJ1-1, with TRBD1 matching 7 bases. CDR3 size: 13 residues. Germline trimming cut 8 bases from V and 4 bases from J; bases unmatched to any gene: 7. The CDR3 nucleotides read TGTGCCAGCTCAATCGCAGGGGGCACTGAAGCTTTCTTT. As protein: CASSIAGGTEAFF.

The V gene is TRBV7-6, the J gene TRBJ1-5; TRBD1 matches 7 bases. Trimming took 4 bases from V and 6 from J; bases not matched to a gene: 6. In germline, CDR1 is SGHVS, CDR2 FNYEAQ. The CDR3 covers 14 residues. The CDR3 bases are TGTGCCAGCAGCTCCGGGACAGAAGCTCAGCCCCAGCATTTT. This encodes CASSSGTEAQPQHF.

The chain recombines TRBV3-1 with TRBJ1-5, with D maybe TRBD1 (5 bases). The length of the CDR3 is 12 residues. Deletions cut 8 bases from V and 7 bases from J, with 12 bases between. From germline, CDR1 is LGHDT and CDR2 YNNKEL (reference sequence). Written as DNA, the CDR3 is TGTGCCAGCTCCCCCTGGGGGCAGCCCCAGCATTTT. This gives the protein CASSPWGQPQHF. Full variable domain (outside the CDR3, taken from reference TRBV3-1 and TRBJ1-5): DTAVSQTPKYLVTQMGNDKSIKCEQNLGHDTMYWYKQDSKKFLKIMFSYNNKELIINETVPNRFSPKSPDKAHLNLHINSLELGDSAVYFCASSPWGQPQHFGDGTRLSIL.

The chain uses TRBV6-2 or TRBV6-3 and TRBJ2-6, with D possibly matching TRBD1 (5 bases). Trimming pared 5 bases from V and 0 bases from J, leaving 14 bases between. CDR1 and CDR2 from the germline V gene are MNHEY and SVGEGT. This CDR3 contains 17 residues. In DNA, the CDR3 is TGTGCCAGCAGTAACCCGAGACAGAGCTCTGGGGCCAACGTCCTGACTTTC. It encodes CASSNPRQSSGANVLTF.

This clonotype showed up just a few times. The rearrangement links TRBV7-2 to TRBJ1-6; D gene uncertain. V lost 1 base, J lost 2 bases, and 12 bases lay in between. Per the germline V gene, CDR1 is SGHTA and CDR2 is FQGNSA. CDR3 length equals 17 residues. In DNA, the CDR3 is TGTGCCAGCAGCTTAGATGGGTTTGGCCCCTATAATTCACCCCTCCACTTT. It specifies CASSLDGFGPYNSPLHF.

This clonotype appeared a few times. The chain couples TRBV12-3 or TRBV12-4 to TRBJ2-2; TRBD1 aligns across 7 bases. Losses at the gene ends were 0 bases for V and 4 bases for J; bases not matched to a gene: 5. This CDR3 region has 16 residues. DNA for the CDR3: TGTGCCAGCAGTTTAGCTGATAGGGGGCCCACCGGGGAGCTGTTTTTT. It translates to CASSLADRGPTGELFF.

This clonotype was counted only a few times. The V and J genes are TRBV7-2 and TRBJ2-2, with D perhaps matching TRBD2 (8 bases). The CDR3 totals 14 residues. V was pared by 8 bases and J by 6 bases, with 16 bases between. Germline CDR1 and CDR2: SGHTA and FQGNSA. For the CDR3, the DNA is TGTGCCAGCTACAGGGGACTAGTGCCCGGGGAGCTGTTTTTT. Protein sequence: CASYRGLVPGELFF.

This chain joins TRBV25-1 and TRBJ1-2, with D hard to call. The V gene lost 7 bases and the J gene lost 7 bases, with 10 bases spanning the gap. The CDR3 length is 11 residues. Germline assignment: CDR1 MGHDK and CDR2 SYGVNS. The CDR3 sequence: CASMVAGGYTF. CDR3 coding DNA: TGTGCCAGCATGGTGGCTGGTGGCTACACCTTC.

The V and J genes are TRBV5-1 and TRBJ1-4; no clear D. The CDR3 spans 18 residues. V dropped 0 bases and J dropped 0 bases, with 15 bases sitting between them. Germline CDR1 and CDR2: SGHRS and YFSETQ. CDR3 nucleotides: TGCGCCAGCAGCTTGGGGACGAATAGCCTTGCAACTAATGAAAAACTGTTTTTT. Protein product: CASSLGTNSLATNEKLFF. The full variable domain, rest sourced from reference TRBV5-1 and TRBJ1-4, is KAGVTQTPRYLIKTRGQQVTLSCSPISGHRSVSWYQQTPGQGLQFLFEYFSETQRNKGNFPGRFSGRQFSNSRSEMNVSTLELGDSALYLCASSLGTNSLATNEKLFFGSGTQLSVL.

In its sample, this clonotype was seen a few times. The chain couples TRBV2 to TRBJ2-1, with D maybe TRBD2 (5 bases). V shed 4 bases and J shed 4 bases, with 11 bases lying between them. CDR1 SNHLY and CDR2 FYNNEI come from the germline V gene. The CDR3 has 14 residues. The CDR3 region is CASSVVGLYNEQFF. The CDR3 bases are TGTGCCAGCAGTGTCGTTGGACTTTACAATGAGCAGTTCTTC.

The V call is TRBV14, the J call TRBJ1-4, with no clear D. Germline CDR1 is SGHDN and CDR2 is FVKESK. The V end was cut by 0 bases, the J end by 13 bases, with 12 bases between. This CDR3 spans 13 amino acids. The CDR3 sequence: CASSQELGVSLFF. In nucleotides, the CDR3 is TGTGCCAGCAGCCAAGAATTGGGAGTGTCACTGTTTTTT.

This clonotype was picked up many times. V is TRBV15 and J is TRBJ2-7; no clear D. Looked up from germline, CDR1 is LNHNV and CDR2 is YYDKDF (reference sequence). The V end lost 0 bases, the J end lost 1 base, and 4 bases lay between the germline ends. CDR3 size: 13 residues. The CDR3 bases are TGTGCCACCAGCAGAGATATGTCCTACGAGCAGTACGTC. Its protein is CATSRDMSYEQYV.

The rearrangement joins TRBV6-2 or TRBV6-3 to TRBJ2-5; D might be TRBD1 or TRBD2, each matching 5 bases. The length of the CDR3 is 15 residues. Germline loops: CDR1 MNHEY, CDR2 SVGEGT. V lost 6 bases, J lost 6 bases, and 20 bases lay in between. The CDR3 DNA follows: TGTGCCAGCAGCCTACGTCTTTGGGGACCGCAGACCCAGTACTTC. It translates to CASSLRLWGPQTQYF.

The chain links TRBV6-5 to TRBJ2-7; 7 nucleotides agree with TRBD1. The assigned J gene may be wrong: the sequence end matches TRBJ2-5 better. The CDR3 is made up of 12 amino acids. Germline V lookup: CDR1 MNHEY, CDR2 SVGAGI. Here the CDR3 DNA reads TGTGCCAGCAGACACAGGGGTGAGACCCAGTACTTC. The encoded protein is CASRHRGETQYF.

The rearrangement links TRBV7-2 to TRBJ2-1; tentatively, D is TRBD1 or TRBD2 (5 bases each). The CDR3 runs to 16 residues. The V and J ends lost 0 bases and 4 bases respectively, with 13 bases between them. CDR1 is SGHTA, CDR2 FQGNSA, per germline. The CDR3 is CASSLAPGPTYNEQFF. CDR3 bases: TGTGCCAGCAGCTTAGCCCCGGGACCAACTTACAATGAGCAGTTCTTC.

The CDR3 sequence is CASSQFERGSEAFF. The CDR3 coding sequence is TGCGCCAGCAGCCAATTCGAGAGGGGGTCTGAAGCTTTCTTT. The chain is built from TRBV4-1 and TRBJ1-1; perhaps TRBD1 as D (6 bases). Germline loops: CDR1 MGHRA, CDR2 YSYEKL. Trimming removed 2 bases from V and 6 bases from J, with 13 bases in between. The CDR3 runs to 14 residues.

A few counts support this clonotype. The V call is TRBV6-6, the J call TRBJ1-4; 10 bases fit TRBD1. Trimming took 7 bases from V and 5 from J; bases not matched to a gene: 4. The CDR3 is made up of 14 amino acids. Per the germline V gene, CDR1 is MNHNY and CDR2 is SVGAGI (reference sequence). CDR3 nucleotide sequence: TGTGCCAGCACCGACAGGGGGCGGAATGAAAAACTGTTTTTT. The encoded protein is CASTDRGRNEKLFF.

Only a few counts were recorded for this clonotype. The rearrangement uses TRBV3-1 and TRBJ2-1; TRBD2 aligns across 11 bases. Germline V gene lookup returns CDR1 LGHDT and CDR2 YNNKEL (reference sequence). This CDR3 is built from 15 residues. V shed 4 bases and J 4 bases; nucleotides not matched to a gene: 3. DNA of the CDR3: TGTGCCAGCAGCCGACTAGCGGGAAGATACAATGAGCAGTTCTTC. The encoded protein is CASSRLAGRYNEQFF.

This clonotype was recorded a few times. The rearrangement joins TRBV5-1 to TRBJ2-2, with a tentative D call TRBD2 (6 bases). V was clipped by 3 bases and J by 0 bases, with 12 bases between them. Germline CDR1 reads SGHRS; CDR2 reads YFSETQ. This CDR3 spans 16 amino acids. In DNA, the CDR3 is TGCGCCAGCAGCTCCCGGGCGGGGCCGAACACCGGGGAGCTGTTTTTT. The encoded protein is CASSSRAGPNTGELFF.

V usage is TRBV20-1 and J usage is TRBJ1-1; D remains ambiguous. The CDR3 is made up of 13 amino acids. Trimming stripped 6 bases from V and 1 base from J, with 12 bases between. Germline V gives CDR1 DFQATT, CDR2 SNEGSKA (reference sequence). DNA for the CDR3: TGCAGTGCGGGTCGGCGGCCGAACACTGAAGCTTTCTTT. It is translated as CSAGRRPNTEAFF.

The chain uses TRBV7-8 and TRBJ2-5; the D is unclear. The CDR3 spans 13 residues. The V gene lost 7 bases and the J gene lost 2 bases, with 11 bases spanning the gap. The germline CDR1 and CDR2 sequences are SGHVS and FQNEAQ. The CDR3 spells CASTETNQETQYF. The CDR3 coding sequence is TGTGCCAGCACCGAGACAAATCAAGAGACCCAGTACTTC.

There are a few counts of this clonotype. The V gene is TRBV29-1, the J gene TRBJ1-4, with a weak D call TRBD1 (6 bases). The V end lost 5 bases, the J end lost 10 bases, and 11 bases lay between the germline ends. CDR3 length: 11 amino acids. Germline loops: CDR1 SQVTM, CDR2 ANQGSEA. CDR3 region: CSVQGLGKLFF. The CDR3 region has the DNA TGCAGCGTTCAGGGGCTGGGAAAACTGTTTTTT.

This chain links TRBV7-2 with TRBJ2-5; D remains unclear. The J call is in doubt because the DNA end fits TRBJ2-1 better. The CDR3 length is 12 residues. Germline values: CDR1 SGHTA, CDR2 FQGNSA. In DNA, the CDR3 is TGTGCCAGCAGCTTAGCGCGAGACTGTCAGTTCTTC. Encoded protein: CASSLARDCQFF.

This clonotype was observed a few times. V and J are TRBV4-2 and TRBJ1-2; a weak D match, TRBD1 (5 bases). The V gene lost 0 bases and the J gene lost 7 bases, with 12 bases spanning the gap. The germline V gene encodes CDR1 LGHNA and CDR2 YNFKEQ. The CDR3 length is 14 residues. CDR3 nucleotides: TGTGCCAGCAGCCAAGAAAGGCAGGGCACTGGCTACACCTTC. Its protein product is CASSQERQGTGYTF.

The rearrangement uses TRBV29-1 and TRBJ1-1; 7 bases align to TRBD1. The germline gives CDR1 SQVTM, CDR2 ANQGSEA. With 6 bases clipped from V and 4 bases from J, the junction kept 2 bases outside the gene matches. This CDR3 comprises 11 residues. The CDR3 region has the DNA TGCAGCGTGAGGACAGGCACTGAAGCTTTCTTT. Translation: CSVRTGTEAFF. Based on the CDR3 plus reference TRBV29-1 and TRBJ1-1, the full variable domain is SAVISQKPSRDICQRGTSLTIQCQVDSQVTMMFWYRQQPGQSLTLIATANQGSEATYESGFVIDKFPISRPNLTFSTLTVSNMSPEDSSIYLCSVRTGTEAFFGQGTRLTVV.

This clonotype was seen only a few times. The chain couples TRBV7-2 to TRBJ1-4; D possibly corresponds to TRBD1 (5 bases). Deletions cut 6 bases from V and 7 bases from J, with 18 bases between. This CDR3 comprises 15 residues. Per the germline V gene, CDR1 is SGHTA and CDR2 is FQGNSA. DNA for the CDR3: TGTGCCAGCAGGCCCCGAGGGGCGCCGGGTGAAAAACTGTTTTTT. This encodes CASRPRGAPGEKLFF.

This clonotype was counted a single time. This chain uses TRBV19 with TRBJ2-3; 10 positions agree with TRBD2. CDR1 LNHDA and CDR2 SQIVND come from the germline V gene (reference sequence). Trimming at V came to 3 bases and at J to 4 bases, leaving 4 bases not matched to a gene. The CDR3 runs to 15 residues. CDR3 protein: CASSIWLAGADTQYF. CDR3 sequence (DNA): TGTGCCAGTAGTATTTGGCTAGCGGGAGCAGATACGCAGTATTTT.

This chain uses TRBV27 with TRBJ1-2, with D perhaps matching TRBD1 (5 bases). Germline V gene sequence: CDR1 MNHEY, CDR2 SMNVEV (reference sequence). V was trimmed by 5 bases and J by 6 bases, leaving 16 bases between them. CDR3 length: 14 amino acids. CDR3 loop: CASSALTGFDGYTF. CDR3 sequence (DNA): TGTGCCAGCAGTGCGCTCACAGGTTTCGATGGCTACACCTTC.

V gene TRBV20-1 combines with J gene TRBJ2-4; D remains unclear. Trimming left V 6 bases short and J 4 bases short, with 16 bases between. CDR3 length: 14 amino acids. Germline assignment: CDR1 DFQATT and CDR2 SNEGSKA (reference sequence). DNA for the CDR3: TGCAGTGCAGCCCCAGCCCAAGTGAAAAACATTCAGTACTTC. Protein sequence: CSAAPAQVKNIQYF.

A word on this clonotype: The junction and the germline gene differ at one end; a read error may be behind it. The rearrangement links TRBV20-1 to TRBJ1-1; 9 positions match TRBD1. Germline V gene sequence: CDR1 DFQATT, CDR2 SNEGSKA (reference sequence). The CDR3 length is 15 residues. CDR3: CSAPRTGALNTEALF. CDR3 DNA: TGCAGTGCTCCTCGGACAGGGGCGTTGAACACTGAAGCTCTCTTT.